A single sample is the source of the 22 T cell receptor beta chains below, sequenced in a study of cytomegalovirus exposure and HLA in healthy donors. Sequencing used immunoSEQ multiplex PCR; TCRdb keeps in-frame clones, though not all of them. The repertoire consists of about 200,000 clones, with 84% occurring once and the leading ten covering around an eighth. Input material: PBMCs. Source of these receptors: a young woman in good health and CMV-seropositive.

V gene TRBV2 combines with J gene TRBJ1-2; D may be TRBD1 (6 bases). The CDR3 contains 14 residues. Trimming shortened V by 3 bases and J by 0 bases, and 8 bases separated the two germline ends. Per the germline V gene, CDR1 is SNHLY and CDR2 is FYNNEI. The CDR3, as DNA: TGTGCCAGCAGTGAGAACAGGGCTAACTATGGCTACACCTTC. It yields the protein CASSENRANYGYTF.

The chain's CDR3 is CASSPEGLAGVAGELFF. As DNA, the CDR3 is TGTGCCAGCAGCCCCGAAGGGCTAGCGGGAGTCGCCGGGGAGCTGTTTTTT. The chain joins TRBV4-2 to TRBJ2-2, with 10 nucleotides matching TRBD2. V dropped 4 bases and J dropped 6; count of bases not matched to a gene: 11. This CDR3 contains 17 residues. In germline, CDR1 is LGHNA, CDR2 YNFKEQ.

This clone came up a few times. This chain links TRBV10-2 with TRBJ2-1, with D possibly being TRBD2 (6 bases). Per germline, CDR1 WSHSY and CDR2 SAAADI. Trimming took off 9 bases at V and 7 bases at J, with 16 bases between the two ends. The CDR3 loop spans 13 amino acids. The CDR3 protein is CARAAGLDNEQFF. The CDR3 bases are TGCGCCAGGGCGGCGGGATTGGATAATGAGCAGTTCTTC.

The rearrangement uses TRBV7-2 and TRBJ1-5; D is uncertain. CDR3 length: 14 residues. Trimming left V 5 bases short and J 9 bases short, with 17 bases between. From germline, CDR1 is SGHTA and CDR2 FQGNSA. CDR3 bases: TGTGCCAGCAGCCCCGACCTTGCGGCCTGGCCCCAGCATTTT. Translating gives CASSPDLAAWPQHF.

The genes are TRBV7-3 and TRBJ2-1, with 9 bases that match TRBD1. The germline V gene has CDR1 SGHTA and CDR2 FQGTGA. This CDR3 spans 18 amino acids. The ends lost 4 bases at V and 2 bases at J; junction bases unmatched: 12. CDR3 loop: CASSSSSGQGIPYNEQFF. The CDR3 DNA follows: TGTGCCAGCAGCTCAAGCTCCGGACAGGGGATTCCCTACAATGAGCAGTTCTTC.

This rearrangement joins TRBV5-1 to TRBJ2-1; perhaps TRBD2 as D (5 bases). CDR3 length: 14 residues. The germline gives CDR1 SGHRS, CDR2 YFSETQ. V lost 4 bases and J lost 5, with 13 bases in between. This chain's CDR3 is CASSPGLENNEQFF. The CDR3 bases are TGCGCCAGCAGCCCCGGACTGGAGAACAATGAGCAGTTCTTC. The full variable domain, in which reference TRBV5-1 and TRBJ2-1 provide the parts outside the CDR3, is KAGVTQTPRYLIKTRGQQVTLSCSPISGHRSVSWYQQTPGQGLQFLFEYFSETQRNKGNFPGRFSGRQFSNSRSEMNVSTLELGDSALYLCASSPGLENNEQFFGPGTRLTVL.

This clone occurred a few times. CDR3 in DNA: TGTGCCAGCGGGGGACTAGCGGGAGTGACCCAGTACTTC. Translated, it gives CASGGLAGVTQYF. V usage is TRBV2 and J usage is TRBJ2-5, with 14 bases aligning to TRBD2. Germline V CDR1 and CDR2: SNHLY, FYNNEI. The V and J ends lost 8 bases and 7 bases, in that order; junction bases with no gene match: 3. The CDR3 sequence is 13 residues long.

The CDR3 loop is CSVFGQGGYTF. The CDR3 nucleotides read TGCAGTGTTTTCGGACAGGGGGGCTACACCTTC. The V call is TRBV20-1, the J call TRBJ1-2; 9 bases line up with TRBD1. The CDR3 extends over 11 amino acids. CDR1 DFQATT and CDR2 SNEGSKA come from the germline V gene (reference sequence). V lost 7 bases to trimming and J lost 8 bases; unmatched junction nucleotides: 5.

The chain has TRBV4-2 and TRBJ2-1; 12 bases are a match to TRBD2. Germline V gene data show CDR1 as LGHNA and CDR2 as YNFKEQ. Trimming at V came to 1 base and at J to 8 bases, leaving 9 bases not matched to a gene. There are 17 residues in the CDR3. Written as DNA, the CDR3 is TGTGCCAGCAGCCAAGCCTCTCTAGCGGGAGGGCCCGATGAGCAGTTCTTC. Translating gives CASSQASLAGGPDEQFF.

CDR3 loop: CSVRLAGGDTQYF. CDR3 coding DNA: TGCAGCGTTCGCCTAGCGGGAGGAGATACGCAGTATTTT. V and J are TRBV29-1 and TRBJ2-3, with 11 bases aligning to TRBD2. The V segment lost 5 bases and the J segment 5 bases; nucleotides outside the gene matches: 3. The germline CDR1 and CDR2 sequences are SQVTM and ANQGSEA. There are 13 residues in the CDR3.

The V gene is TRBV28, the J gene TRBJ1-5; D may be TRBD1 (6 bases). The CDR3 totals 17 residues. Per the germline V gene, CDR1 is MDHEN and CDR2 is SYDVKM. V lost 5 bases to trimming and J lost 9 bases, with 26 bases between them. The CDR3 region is CASSPWTEVPSRRPQHF. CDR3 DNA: TGTGCCAGCAGTCCGTGGACAGAAGTACCCTCCCGACGGCCCCAGCATTTT.

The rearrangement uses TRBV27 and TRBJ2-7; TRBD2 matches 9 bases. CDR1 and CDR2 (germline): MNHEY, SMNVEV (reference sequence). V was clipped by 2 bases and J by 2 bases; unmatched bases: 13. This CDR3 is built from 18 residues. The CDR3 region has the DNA TGTGCCAGCAGTTTAGAGGGTCTAGCGGGGCGATTTCCCTACGAGCAGTACTTC. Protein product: CASSLEGLAGRFPYEQYF.

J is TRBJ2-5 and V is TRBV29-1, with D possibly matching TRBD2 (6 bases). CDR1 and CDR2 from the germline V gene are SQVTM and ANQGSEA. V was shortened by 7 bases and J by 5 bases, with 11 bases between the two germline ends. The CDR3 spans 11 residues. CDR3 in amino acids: CSARGGETQYF. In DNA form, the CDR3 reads TGCAGCGCAAGGGGAGGCGAGACCCAGTACTTC.

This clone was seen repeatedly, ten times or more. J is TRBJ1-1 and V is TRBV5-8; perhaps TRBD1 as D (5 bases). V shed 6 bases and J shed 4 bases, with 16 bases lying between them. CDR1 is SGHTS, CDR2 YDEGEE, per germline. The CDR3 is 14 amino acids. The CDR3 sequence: CASMFSGLGTEAFF. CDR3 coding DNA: TGTGCCAGCATGTTCTCAGGGTTGGGCACTGAAGCTTTCTTT. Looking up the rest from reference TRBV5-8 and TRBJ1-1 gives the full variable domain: EAGVTQSPTHLIKTRGQQATLRCSPISGHTSVYWYQQALGLGLQFLLWYDEGEERNRGNFPPRFSGRQFPNYSSELNVNALELEDSALYLCASMFSGLGTEAFFGQGTRLTVV.

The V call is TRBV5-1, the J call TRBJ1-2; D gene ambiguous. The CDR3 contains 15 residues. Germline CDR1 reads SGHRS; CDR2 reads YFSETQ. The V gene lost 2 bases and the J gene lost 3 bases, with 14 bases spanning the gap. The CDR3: CASSLGGSSDYGYTF. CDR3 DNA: TGCGCCAGCAGCTTAGGCGGCTCGTCTGACTATGGCTACACCTTC.

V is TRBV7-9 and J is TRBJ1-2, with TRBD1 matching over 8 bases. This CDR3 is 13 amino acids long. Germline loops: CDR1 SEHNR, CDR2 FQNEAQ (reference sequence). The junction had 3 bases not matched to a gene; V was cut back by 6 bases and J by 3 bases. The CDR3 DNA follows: TGTGCCAGCAGTCCGGACAGGGACTATGGCTACACCTTC. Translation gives CASSPDRDYGYTF.

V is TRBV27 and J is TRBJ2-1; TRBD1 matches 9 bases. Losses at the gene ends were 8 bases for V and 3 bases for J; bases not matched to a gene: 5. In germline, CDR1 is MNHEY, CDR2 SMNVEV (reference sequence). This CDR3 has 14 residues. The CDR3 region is CASQPGQGYNEQFF. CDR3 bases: TGTGCCAGCCAACCGGGACAGGGCTACAATGAGCAGTTCTTC.

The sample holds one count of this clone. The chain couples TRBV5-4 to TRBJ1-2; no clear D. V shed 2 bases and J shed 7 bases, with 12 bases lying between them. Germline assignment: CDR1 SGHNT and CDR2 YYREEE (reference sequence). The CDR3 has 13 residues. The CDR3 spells CASSLTTGSGYTF. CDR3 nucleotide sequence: TGTGCCAGCAGCTTAACGACGGGGAGTGGCTACACCTTC.

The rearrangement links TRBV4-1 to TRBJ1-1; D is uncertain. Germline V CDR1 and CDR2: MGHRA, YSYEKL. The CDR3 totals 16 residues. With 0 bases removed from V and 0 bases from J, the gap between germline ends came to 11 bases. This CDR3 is CASSQDLGELNTEAFF. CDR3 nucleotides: TGCGCCAGCAGCCAAGATCTCGGAGAGCTGAACACTGAAGCTTTCTTT.

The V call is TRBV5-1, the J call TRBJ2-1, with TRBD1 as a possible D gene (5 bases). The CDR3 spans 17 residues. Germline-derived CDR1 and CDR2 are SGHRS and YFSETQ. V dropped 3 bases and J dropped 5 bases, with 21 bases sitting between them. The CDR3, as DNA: TGCGCCAGCAGCTACAGACAGTCTAATGTTTGGAACAATGAGCAGTTCTTC. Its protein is CASSYRQSNVWNNEQFF.

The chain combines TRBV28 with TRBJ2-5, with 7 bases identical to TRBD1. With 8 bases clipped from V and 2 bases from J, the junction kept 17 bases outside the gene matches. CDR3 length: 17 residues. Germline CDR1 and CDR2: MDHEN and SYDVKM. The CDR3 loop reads CASESLKIGTEQETQYF. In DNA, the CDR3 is TGTGCCAGCGAATCCCTTAAGATAGGGACAGAACAAGAGACCCAGTACTTC. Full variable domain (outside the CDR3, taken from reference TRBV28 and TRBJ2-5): DVKVTQSSRYLVKRTGEKVFLECVQDMDHENMFWYRQDPGLGLRLIYFSYDVKMKEKGDIPEGYSVSREKKERFSLILESASTNQTSMYLCASESLKIGTEQETQYFGPGTRLLVL.

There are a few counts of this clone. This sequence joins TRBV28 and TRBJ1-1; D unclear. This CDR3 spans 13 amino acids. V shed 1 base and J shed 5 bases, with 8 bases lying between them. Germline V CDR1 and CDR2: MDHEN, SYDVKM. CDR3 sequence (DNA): TGTGCCAGCAGTTTATCGAGGCTTACTGAAGCTTTCTTT. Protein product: CASSLSRLTEAFF. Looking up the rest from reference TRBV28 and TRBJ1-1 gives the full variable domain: DVKVTQSSRYLVKRTGEKVFLECVQDMDHENMFWYRQDPGLGLRLIYFSYDVKMKEKGDIPEGYSVSREKKERFSLILESASTNQTSMYLCASSLSRLTEAFFGQGTRLTVV.